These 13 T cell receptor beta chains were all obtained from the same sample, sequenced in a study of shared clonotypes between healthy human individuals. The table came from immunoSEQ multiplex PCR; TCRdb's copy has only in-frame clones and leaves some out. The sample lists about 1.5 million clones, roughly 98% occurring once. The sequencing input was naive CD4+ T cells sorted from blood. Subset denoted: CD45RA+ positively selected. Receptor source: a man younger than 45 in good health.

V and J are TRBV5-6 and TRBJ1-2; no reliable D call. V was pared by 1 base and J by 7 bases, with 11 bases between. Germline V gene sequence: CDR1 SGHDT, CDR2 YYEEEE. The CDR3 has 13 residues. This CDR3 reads CASSLPRLGGYTF. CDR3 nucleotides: TGTGCCAGCAGCTTGCCCCGGTTAGGTGGCTACACCTTC.

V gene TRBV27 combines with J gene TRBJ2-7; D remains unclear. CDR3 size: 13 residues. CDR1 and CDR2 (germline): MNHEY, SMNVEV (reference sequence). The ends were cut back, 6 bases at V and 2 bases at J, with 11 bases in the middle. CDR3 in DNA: TGTGCCAGCAGGGAGCCGCCAGCCTACGAGCAGTACTTC. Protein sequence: CASREPPAYEQYF.

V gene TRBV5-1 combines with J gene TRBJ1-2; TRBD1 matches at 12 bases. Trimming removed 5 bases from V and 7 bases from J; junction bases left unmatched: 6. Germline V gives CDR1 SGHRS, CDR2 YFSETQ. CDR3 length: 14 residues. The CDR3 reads CASRAGQGASGYTF. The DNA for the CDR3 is TGCGCCAGCAGAGCGGGACAGGGGGCGAGTGGCTACACCTTC.

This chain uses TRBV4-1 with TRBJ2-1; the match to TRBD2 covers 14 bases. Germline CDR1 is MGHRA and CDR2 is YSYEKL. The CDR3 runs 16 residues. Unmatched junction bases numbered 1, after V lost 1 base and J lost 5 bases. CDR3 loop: CASSQAGLAGDNEQFF. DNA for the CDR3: TGCGCCAGCAGCCAAGCGGGACTAGCGGGAGACAATGAGCAGTTCTTC.

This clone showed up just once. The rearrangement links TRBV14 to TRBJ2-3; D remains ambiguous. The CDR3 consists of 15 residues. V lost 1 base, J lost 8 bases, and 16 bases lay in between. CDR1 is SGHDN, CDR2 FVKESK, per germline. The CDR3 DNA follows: TGTGCCAGCAGCCAAGTGGGTACTACTCGTACTACGCAGTATTTT. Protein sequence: CASSQVGTTRTTQYF.

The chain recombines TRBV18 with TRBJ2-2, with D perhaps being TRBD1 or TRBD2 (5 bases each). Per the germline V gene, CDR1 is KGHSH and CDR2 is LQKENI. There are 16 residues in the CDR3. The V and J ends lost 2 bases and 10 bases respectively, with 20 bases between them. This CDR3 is CASSPAGSGNGAELFF. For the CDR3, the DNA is TGTGCCAGCTCACCAGCAGGGTCGGGGAACGGTGCGGAGCTGTTTTTT.

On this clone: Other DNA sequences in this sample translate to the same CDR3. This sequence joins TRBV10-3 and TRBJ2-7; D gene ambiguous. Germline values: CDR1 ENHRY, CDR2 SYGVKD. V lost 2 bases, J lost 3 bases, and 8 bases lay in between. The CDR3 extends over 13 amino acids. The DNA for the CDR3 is TGTGCCATCAGTGAGAGAGATCTCTACGAGCAGTACTTC. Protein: CAISERDLYEQYF.

This CDR3 is CASSQFGDAAYEQYF. The CDR3 DNA reads TGTGCCAGCAGCCAATTTGGTGACGCAGCCTACGAGCAGTACTTC. The rearrangement joins TRBV4-2 to TRBJ2-7; D remains unclear. This CDR3 is 15 amino acids long. CDR1 and CDR2 (germline): LGHNA, YNFKEQ. The V end lost 2 bases, the J end lost 2 bases, and 13 bases lay between the germline ends.

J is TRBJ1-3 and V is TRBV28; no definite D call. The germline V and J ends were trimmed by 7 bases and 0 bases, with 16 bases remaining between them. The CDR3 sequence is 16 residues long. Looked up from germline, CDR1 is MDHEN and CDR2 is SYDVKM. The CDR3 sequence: CASTPAQVLSGNTIYF. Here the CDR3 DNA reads TGTGCCAGCACCCCGGCCCAGGTACTCTCTGGAAACACCATATATTTT. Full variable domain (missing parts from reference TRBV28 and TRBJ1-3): DVKVTQSSRYLVKRTGEKVFLECVQDMDHENMFWYRQDPGLGLRLIYFSYDVKMKEKGDIPEGYSVSREKKERFSLILESASTNQTSMYLCASTPAQVLSGNTIYFGEGSWLTVV.

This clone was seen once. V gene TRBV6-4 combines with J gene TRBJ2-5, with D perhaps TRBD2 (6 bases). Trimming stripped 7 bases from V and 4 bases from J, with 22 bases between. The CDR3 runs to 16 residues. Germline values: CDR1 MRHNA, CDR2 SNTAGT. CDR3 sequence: CASNSAGPQVAETQYF. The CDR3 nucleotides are TGTGCCAGCAACTCTGCGGGACCACAGGTAGCAGAGACCCAGTACTTC.

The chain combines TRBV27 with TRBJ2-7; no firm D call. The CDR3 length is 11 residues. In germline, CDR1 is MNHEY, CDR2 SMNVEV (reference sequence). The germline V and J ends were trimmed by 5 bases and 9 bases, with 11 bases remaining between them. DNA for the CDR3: TGTGCCAGCAGTCCCCCCCCGGGGCAGTACTTC. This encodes CASSPPPGQYF.

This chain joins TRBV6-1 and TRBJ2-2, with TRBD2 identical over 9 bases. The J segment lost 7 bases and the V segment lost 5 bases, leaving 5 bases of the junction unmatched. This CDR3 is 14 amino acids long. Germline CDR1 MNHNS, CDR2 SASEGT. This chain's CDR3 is CASSSSGIFGELFF. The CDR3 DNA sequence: TGTGCCAGCAGTTCTAGCGGGATATTCGGGGAGCTGTTTTTT.

The CDR3 here is CASGVGFADTQYF. CDR3 nucleotides: TGCGCCAGCGGCGTAGGGTTCGCAGATACGCAGTATTTT. The chain is built from TRBV4-3 and TRBJ2-3; D is undetermined. V was cut by 8 bases and J by 4 bases, with 13 bases left in between. This CDR3 is built from 13 residues. Germline V gene sequence: CDR1 LGHNA, CDR2 YSLEER.